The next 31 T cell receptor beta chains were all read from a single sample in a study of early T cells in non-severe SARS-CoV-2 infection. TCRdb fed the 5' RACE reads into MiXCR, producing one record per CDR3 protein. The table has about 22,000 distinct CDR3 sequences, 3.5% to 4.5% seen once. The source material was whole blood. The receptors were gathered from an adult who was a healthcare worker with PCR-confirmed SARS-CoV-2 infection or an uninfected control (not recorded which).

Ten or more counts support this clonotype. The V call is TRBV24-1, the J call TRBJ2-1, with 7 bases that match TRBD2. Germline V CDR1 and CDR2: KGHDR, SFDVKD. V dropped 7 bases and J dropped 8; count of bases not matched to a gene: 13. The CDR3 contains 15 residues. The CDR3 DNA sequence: TGTGCCACCAGCGCCTCGGTGCGGGAGTTGGATGAGCAGTTCTTC. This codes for CATSASVRELDEQFF.

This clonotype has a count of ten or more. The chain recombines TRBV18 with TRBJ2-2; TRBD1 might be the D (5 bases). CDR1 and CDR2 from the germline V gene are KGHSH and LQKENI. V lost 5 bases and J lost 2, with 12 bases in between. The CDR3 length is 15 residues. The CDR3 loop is CASSGRQPNTGELFF. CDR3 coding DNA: TGTGCCAGCTCAGGACGACAGCCAAACACCGGGGAGCTGTTTTTT.

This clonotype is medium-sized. The CDR3 region has the DNA TGTGCCAGCAGTTTCGGACAGGCACAAGAGACCCAGTACTTC. Translated: CASSFGQAQETQYF. The gene calls are TRBV7-6 and TRBJ2-5; 7 nucleotides align to TRBD1. The J segment lost 2 bases and the V segment lost 6 bases, leaving 6 bases of the junction unmatched. The length of the CDR3 is 14 residues. From germline, CDR1 is SGHVS and CDR2 FNYEAQ.

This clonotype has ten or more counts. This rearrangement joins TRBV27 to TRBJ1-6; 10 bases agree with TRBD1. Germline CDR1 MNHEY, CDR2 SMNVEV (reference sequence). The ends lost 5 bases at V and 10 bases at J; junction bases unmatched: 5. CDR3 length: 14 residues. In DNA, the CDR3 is TGTGCCAGCAGTCCCCGGGACAGGGGCTCACCCCTCCACTTT. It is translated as CASSPRDRGSPLHF.

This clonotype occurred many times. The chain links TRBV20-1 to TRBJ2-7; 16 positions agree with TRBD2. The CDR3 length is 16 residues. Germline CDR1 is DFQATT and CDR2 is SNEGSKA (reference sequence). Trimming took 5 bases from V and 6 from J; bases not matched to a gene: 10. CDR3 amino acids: CSALPGLAGGLSEQYF. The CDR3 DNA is TGCAGTGCTTTGCCGGGACTAGCGGGAGGGCTCTCCGAGCAGTACTTC.

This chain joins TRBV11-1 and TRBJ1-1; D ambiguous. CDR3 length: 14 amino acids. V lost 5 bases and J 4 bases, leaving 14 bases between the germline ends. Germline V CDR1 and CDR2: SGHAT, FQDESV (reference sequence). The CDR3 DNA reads TGTGCCAGCAGCGCGCACCCGGGTCGCACTGAAGCTTTCTTT. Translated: CASSAHPGRTEAFF.

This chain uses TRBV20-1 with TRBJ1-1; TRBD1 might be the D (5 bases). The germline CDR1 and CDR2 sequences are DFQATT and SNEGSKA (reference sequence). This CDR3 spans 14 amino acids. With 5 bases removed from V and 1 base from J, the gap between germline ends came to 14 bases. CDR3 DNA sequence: TGCAGTGCTTGGAAAATGCAGGGGAACACTGAAGCTTTCTTT. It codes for CSAWKMQGNTEAFF.

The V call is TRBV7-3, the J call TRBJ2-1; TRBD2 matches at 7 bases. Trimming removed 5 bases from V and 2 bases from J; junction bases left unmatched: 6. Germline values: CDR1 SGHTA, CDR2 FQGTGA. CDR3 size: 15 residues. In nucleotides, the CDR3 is TGTGCCAGCAGCGTCTACGGGACTACCTACAATGAGCAGTTCTTC. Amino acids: CASSVYGTTYNEQFF.

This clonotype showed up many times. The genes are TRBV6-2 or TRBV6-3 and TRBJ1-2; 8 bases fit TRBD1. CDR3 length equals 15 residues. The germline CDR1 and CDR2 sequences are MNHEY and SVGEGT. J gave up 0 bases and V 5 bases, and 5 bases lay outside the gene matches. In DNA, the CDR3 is TGTGCCAGCAGTCTGACAGGGGATGCTAACTATGGCTACACCTTC. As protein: CASSLTGDANYGYTF.

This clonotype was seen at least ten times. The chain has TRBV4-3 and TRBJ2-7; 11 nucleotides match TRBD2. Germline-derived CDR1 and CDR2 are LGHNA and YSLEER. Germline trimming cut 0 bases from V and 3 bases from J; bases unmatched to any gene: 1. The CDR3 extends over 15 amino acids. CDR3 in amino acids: CASSQELAGDYEQYF. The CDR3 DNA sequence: TGCGCCAGCAGCCAAGAACTAGCGGGGGACTACGAGCAGTACTTC.

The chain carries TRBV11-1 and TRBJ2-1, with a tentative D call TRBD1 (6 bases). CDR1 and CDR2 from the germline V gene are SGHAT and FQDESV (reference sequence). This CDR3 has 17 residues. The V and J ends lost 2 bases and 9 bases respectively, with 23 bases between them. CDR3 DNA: TGTGCCAGCAGCTTATCCTCAGGGGCGGTCTTTCGGCCTGAGCAGTTCTTC. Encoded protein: CASSLSSGAVFRPEQFF.

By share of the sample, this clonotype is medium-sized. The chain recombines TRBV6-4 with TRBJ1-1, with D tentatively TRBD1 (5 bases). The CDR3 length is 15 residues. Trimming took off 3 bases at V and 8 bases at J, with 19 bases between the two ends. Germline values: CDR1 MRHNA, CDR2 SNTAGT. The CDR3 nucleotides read TGTGCCAGCAGTGAGGGGGGACCGTCTCCCTCCGAAGCTTTCTTT. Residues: CASSEGGPSPSEAFF.

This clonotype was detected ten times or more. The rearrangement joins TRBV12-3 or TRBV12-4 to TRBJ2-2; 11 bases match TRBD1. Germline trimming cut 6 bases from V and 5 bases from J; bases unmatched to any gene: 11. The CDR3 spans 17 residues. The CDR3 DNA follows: TGTGCCAGCAGGGGAGGACAGGGGGCATTGTGGACCGGGGAGCTGTTTTTT. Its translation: CASRGGQGALWTGELFF.

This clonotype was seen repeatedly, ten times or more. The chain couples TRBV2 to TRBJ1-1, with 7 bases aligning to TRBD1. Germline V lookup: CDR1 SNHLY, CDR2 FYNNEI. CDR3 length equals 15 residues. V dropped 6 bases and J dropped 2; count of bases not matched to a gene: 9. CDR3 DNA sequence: TGTGCCAGCAGAGCCTCCGGGACAGCCAACACTGAAGCTTTCTTT. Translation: CASRASGTANTEAFF. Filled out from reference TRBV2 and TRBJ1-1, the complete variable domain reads EPEVTQTPSHQVTQMGQEVILRCVPISNHLYFYWYRQILGQKVEFLVSFYNNEISEKSEIFDDQFSVERPDGSNFTLKIRSTKLEDSAMYFCASRASGTANTEAFFGQGTRLTVV.

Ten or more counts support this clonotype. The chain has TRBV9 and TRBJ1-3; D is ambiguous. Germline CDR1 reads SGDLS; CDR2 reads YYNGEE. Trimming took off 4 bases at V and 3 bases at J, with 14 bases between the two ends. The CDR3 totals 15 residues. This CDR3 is CASSPTIAGGNTIYF. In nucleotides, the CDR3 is TGTGCCAGCAGCCCAACCATAGCGGGTGGAAACACCATATATTTT. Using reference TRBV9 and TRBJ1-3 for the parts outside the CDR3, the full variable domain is DSGVTQTPKHLITATGQRVTLRCSPRSGDLSVYWYQQSLDQGLQFLIQYYNGEERAKGNILERFSAQQFPDLHSELNLSSLELGDSALYFCASSPTIAGGNTIYFGEGSWLTVV.

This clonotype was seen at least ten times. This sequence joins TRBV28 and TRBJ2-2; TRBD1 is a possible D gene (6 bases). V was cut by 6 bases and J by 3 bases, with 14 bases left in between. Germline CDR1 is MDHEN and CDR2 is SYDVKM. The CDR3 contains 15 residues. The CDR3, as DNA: TGTGCCAGCAGCTCCGGGACAATCTACACCGGGGAGCTGTTTTTT. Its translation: CASSSGTIYTGELFF.

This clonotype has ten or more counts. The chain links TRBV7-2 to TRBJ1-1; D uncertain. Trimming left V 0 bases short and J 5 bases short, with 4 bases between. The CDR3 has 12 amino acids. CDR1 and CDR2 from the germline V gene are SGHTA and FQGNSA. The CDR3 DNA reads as TGTGCCAGCAGCTTAGCGGGGACTGAAGCTTTCTTT. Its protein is CASSLAGTEAFF.

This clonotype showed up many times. Written as DNA, the CDR3 is TGCAGTGTCCCGGGGCGTTTAAATGAAAAACTGTTTTTT. It codes for CSVPGRLNEKLFF. The gene calls are TRBV20-1 and TRBJ1-4; a weak D match, TRBD1 (5 bases). CDR1 is DFQATT and CDR2 is SNEGSKA in the germline V gene (reference sequence). V was cut by 7 bases and J by 5 bases, with 14 bases left in between. The CDR3 covers 13 residues.

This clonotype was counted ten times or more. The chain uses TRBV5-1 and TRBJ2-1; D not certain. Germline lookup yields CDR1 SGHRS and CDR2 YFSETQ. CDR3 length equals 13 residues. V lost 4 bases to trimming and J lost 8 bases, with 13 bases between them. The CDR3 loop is CASSNPLTYEQFF. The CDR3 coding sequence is TGCGCCAGCAGCAATCCTCTGACCTATGAGCAGTTCTTC.

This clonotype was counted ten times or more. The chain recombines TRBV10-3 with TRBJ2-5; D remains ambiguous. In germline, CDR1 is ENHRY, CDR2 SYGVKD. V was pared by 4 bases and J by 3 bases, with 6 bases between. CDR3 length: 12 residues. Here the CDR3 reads CAISAAKETQYF. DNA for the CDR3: TGTGCCATCAGTGCGGCTAAAGAGACCCAGTACTTC.

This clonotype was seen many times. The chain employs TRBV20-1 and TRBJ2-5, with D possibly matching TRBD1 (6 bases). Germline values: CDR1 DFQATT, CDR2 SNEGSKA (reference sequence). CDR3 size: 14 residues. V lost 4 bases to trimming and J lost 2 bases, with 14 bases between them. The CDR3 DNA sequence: TGCAGTGCTATACTGGGGGCCTCTCAAGAGACCCAGTACTTC. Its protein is CSAILGASQETQYF.

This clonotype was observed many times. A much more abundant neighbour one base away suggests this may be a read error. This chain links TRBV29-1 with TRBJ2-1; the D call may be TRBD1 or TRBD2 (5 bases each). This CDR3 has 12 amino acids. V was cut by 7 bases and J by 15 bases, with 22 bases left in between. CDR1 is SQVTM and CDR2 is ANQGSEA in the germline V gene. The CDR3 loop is CSAGAIGNPLFF. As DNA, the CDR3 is TGCAGCGCCGGGGCTATCGGGAATCCTCTGTTCTTC.

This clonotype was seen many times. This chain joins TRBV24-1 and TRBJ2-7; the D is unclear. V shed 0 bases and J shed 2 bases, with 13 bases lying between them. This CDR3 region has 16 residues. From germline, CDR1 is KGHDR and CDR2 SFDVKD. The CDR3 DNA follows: TGTGCCACCAGTGATTTGACGGCCGCGGTCACCTACGAGCAGTACTTC. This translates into CATSDLTAAVTYEQYF.

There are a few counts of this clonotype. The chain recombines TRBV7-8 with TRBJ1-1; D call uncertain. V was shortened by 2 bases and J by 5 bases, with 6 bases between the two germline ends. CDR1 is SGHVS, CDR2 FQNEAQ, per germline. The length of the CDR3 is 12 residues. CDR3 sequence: CASSLLRTEAFF. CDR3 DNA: TGTGCCAGCAGCTTATTACGGACTGAAGCTTTCTTT. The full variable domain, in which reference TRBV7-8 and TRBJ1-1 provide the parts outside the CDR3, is GAGVSQSPRYKVAKRGQDVALRCDPISGHVSLFWYQQALGQGPEFLTYFQNEAQLDKSGLPSDRFFAERPEGSVSTLKIQRTQQEDSAVYLCASSLLRTEAFFGQGTRLTVV.

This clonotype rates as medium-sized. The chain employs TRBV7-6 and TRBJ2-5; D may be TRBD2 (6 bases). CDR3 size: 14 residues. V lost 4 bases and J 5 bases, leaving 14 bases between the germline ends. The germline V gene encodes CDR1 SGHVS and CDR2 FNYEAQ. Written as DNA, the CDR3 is TGTGCCAGCAGCTCGGGACTGGAGGGGGAGACCCAGTACTTC. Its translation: CASSSGLEGETQYF.

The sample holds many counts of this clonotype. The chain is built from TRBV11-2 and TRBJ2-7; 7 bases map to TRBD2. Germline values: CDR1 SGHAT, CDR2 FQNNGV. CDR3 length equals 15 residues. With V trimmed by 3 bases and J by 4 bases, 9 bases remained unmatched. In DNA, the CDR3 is TGTGCCAGCAGCTTCAGCCAGGCAGCGGGGTACGAGCAGTACTTC. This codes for CASSFSQAAGYEQYF. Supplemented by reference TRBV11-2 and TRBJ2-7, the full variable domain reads EAGVAQSPRYKIIEKRQSVAFWCNPISGHATLYWYQQILGQGPKLLIQFQNNGVVDDSQLPKDRFSAERLKGVDSTLKIQPAKLEDSAVYLCASSFSQAAGYEQYFGPGTRLTVT.

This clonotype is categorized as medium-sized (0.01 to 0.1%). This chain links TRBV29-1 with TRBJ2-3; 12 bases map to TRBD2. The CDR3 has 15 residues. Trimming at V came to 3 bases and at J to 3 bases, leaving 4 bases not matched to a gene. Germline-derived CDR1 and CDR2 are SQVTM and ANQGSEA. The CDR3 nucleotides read TGCAGCGTTGAGACTAGCGGGGGATGGACAGATACGCAGTATTTT. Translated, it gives CSVETSGGWTDTQYF.

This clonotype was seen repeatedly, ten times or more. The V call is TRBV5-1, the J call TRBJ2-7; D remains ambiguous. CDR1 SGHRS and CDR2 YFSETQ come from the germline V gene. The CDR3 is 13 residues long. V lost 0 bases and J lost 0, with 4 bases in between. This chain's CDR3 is CASSLVTSYEQYF. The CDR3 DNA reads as TGCGCCAGCAGCTTGGTTACCTCCTACGAGCAGTACTTC.

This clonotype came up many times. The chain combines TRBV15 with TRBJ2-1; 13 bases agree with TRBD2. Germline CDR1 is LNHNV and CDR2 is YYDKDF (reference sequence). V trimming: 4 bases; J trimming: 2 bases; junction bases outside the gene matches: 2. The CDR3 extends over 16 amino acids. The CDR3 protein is CATSKGLAGAYNEQFF. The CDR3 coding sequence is TGTGCCACCAGCAAAGGACTAGCGGGGGCCTACAATGAGCAGTTCTTC.

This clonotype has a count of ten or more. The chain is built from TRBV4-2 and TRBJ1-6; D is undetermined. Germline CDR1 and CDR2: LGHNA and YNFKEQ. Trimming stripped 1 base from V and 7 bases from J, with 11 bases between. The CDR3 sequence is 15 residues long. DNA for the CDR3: TGTGCCAGCAGCCAAGGGCTGGGTTGGAATTCACCCCTCCACTTT. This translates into CASSQGLGWNSPLHF.

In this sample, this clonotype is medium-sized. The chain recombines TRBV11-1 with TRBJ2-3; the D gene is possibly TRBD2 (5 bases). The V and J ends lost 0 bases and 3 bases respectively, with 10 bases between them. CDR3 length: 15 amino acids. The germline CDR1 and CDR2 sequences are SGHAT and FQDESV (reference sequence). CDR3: CASSLASGPTDTQYF. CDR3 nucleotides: TGTGCCAGCAGCTTAGCCAGCGGTCCGACAGATACGCAGTATTTT.